This T cell receptor beta chain emerged from a study of T-cell reconstitution after alpha-beta-depleted transplantation in children. Study results and limitations: Some patients showed high day-60 TCRbeta diversity, which derived from surviving recipient T cells and thymic progenitors. It was reported that alpha-beta T cells came from several hundred expanded graft clones (about two months after transplant). T-cell numbers and diversity, one year after transplant, stemmed largely from T cells that were newly produced.

The CDR3 runs 13 residues. Trimming stripped 0 bases from V and 6 bases from J, with 6 bases between. The germline CDR1 and CDR2 sequences are KGHSY and FQNENV. There are many counts of this clonotype. Its target is unknown. Unique molecular identifiers were used in preparing the TCRbeta library. A single record per CDR3 protein comes from TCRdb applying MiXCR to the PCR reads. The sample shows 150,000 to 200,000 distinct CDR3 sequences, approximately 6% of them seen only once. This sequence originates from a girl under three years old with combined immunodeficiency, due to receive a stem cell transplant. The rearrangement uses TRBV16 and TRBJ2-1, with unresolved D. This specimen was PBMCs, taken before TCRalphabeta/CD19-depleted stem cell transplant. In DNA form, the CDR3 reads TGTGCCAGCAGCCAATCACGGCTCAATGAGCAGTTCTTC. The encoded protein is CASSQSRLNEQFF. Looking up the rest from reference TRBV16 and TRBJ2-1 gives the full variable domain: GEEVAQTPKHLVRGEGQKAKLYCAPIKGHSYVFWYQQVLKNEFKFLISFQNENVFDETGMPKERFSAKCLPNSPCSLEIQATKLEDSAVYFCASSQSRLNEQFFGPGTRLTVL.